Presented here are 18 T cell receptor beta chains from one specimen sequenced in a study of human T cells and chemical hapten exposure. Time point noted: patch test 1, 2 weeks after DPC sensitization. Treatment defined: therapeutic diphenylcyclopropenone sensitization with weekly scalp DPC. Each CDR3 protein gets one entry after TCRdb re-called the RACE reads with MiXCR. The table includes under 150,000 distinct CDR3 sequences, about 12% detected once. The sequenced sample was whole blood, obtained in connection with sensitization to the hapten diphenylcyclopropenone (DPC). These receptors originate from a woman aged 45-59 years with alopecia areata. Some clones in this sample may be carry-over from other donors' samples.

This clonotype was picked up many times. The rearrangement links TRBV5-1 to TRBJ1-3; D unclear. V was trimmed by 0 bases and J by 0 bases, leaving 7 bases between them. CDR1 is SGHRS and CDR2 is YFSETQ in the germline V gene. The CDR3 loop spans 15 amino acids. The CDR3 coding sequence is TGCGCCAGCAGCTTGGATCTCCGCTCTGGAAACACCATATATTTT. It is translated as CASSLDLRSGNTIYF.

CDR3 sequence reads: CASSHPAGPGETQYF. CDR3 DNA sequence: TGTGCCAGCAGCCACCCAGCGGGGCCGGGGGAGACCCAGTACTTC. The chain joins TRBV3-1 to TRBJ2-5; 7 nucleotides agree with TRBD2. J was trimmed by 5 bases and V by 3 bases; bases with no gene match: 9. From germline, CDR1 is LGHDT and CDR2 YNNKEL (reference sequence). This CDR3 contains 15 residues.

This clonotype was seen many times. The chain combines TRBV11-2 with TRBJ2-3; D unresolved. CDR1 and CDR2 from the germline V gene are SGHAT and FQNNGV. V gave up 6 bases and J gave up 1 base, with 11 bases separating them. This CDR3 is 14 amino acids long. CDR3 amino acids: CASRKARGTDTQYF. The CDR3 DNA follows: TGTGCCAGCAGGAAAGCCCGAGGCACAGATACGCAGTATTTT. The variable domain in full, with the rest retrieved from reference TRBV11-2 and TRBJ2-3, is EAGVAQSPRYKIIEKRQSVAFWCNPISGHATLYWYQQILGQGPKLLIQFQNNGVVDDSQLPKDRFSAERLKGVDSTLKIQPAKLEDSAVYLCASRKARGTDTQYFGPGTRLTVL.

This clonotype was counted many times. The V and J genes are TRBV6-2 or TRBV6-3 and TRBJ2-2, with a tentative D call TRBD1 (5 bases). This CDR3 is built from 14 residues. Germline CDR1 is MNHEY and CDR2 is SVGEGT. Trimming shortened V by 6 bases and J by 13 bases, and 21 bases separated the two germline ends. The CDR3 DNA reads as TGTGCCAGCAGCGACGCGGCTGGTAGGGGCGTGCTGTTTTTT. It yields the protein CASSDAAGRGVLFF.

Ten or more counts support this clonotype. V and J are TRBV6-2 or TRBV6-3 and TRBJ2-7; maybe TRBD1 (6 bases). CDR3 length: 15 amino acids. Germline V gives CDR1 MNHEY, CDR2 SVGEGT. V gave up 5 bases and J gave up 2 bases, with 16 bases separating them. Here the CDR3 reads CASSARDNWTYEQYF. CDR3 sequence (DNA): TGTGCCAGCAGTGCCCGGGACAATTGGACCTACGAGCAGTACTTC.

The sample holds one count of this clonotype. V and J are TRBV4-3 and TRBJ1-2, with TRBD1 matching over 8 bases. CDR3 length: 14 amino acids. Germline V CDR1 and CDR2: LGHNA, YSLEER. V was clipped by 4 bases and J by 4 bases; unmatched bases: 5. In DNA form, the CDR3 reads TGCGCCAGCAGCCTAGACAGGGGCGCCTATGGCTACACCTTC. It translates to CASSLDRGAYGYTF.

This clonotype has ten or more counts. This chain uses TRBV29-1 with TRBJ2-1; D unresolved. V was pared by 4 bases and J by 7 bases, with 14 bases between. Germline V gene lookup returns CDR1 SQVTM and CDR2 ANQGSEA. This CDR3 is 13 amino acids long. CDR3 protein: CSVGHGVRNEQFF. The CDR3 nucleotides read TGCAGCGTTGGTCATGGGGTCAGGAATGAGCAGTTCTTC.

This clonotype was counted between two and nine times. This chain links TRBV28 with TRBJ1-1, with TRBD1 matching 11 bases. V shed 6 bases and J 0 bases; nucleotides not matched to a gene: 9. The germline V gene has CDR1 MDHEN and CDR2 SYDVKM. CDR3 length equals 17 residues. This chain's CDR3 is CASRPRTGGLLNTEAFF. CDR3 nucleotide sequence: TGTGCCAGCAGACCCCGGACAGGGGGCCTGTTGAACACTGAAGCTTTCTTT.

The chain uses TRBV7-2 and TRBJ2-1; D gene unclear. The CDR3 has 16 residues. The V gene lost 1 base and the J gene lost 4 bases, with 14 bases spanning the gap. Germline V CDR1 and CDR2: SGHTA, FQGNSA. The CDR3 nucleotides read TGTGCCAGCAGCTTAGGTGCGGCAGGCAAATACAATGAGCAGTTCTTC. Its translation: CASSLGAAGKYNEQFF.

This clonotype has at least ten counts. The CDR3 here is CSVGERLAGARVGTDTQYF. The CDR3 coding sequence is TGCAGCGTTGGAGAGAGACTAGCGGGGGCTCGCGTGGGCACAGATACGCAGTATTTT. This rearrangement joins TRBV29-1 to TRBJ2-3; TRBD2 matches at 12 bases. There are 19 residues in the CDR3. The J segment lost 1 base and the V segment lost 4 bases, leaving 15 bases of the junction unmatched. Per the germline V gene, CDR1 is SQVTM and CDR2 is ANQGSEA.

This clonotype was counted many times. The rearrangement links TRBV9 to TRBJ2-3; D might be TRBD1 (5 bases). V lost 0 bases and J lost 4, with 12 bases in between. The CDR3 loop spans 15 amino acids. CDR1 and CDR2 from the germline V gene are SGDLS and YYNGEE. CDR3 residues: CASSVAGRPADTQYF. The CDR3 bases are TGTGCCAGCAGCGTAGCAGGGCGACCGGCAGATACGCAGTATTTT.

This clonotype was picked up a small number of times. The chain recombines TRBV28 with TRBJ2-7; D is unclear. Per the germline V gene, CDR1 is MDHEN and CDR2 is SYDVKM. V shed 6 bases and J shed 0 bases, with 6 bases lying between them. The CDR3 is 12 residues long. The CDR3 DNA follows: TGTGCCAGCAGGCTGGGCTCCTACGAGCAGTACTTC. This sequence encodes CASRLGSYEQYF. The entire variable domain, with the rest obtained from reference TRBV28 and TRBJ2-7, is as follows: DVKVTQSSRYLVKRTGEKVFLECVQDMDHENMFWYRQDPGLGLRLIYFSYDVKMKEKGDIPEGYSVSREKKERFSLILESASTNQTSMYLCASRLGSYEQYFGPGTRLTVT.

This clonotype showed up many times. This sequence joins TRBV21-1 and TRBJ1-5. TRBV21-1 is described as a pseudogene. CDR3 length: 18 amino acids. CDR3: CASSVGLLSGFGNQPQHF. CDR3 sequence (DNA): TGTGCCAGCTCCGTGGGACTCCTCTCGGGGTTCGGCAATCAGCCCCAGCATTTT.

The genes are TRBV7-6 and TRBJ2-2, with 7 nucleotides matching TRBD2. Germline lookup yields CDR1 SGHVS and CDR2 FNYEAQ. The CDR3 sequence is 15 residues long. V was clipped by 2 bases and J by 4 bases; unmatched bases: 4. The CDR3 spells CASSLWEGGTGELFF. For the CDR3, the DNA is TGTGCCAGCAGCTTATGGGAGGGCGGCACCGGGGAGCTGTTTTTT.

At least ten counts were recorded for this clonotype. The V and J genes are TRBV7-2 and TRBJ1-1, with TRBD1 identical over 7 bases. V was pared by 9 bases and J by 2 bases, with 9 bases of the junction left unmatched. CDR1 SGHTA and CDR2 FQGNSA come from the germline V gene. The CDR3 sequence is 14 residues long. CDR3 sequence reads: CASRWDSGNTEAFF. The CDR3 bases are TGTGCCAGTAGATGGGACAGCGGAAACACTGAAGCTTTCTTT.

The sample holds many counts of this clonotype. This chain links TRBV5-4 with TRBJ1-2; D is unclear. Trimming removed 3 bases from V and 4 bases from J, with 19 bases in between. Germline V gives CDR1 SGHNT, CDR2 YYREEE (reference sequence). CDR3 length equals 16 residues. In DNA, the CDR3 is TGTGCCAGCAGCTCATTCTCCATTGGCAGGTCCTATGGCTACACCTTC. Its translation is CASSSFSIGRSYGYTF.

The V and J genes are TRBV6-2 or TRBV6-3 and TRBJ2-2; D is unclear. The CDR3 runs to 13 residues. Trimming left V 0 bases short and J 6 bases short, with 5 bases between. Germline lookup yields CDR1 MNHEY and CDR2 SVGEGT. CDR3 DNA sequence: TGTGCCAGCAGTTACTCGTTTGCCGGGGAGCTGTTTTTT. Translating gives CASSYSFAGELFF.

The sample holds many counts of this clonotype. The chain combines TRBV7-8 with TRBJ2-5, with TRBD2 as a possible D gene (7 bases). The CDR3 extends over 13 amino acids. V was shortened by 7 bases and J by 5 bases, with 14 bases between the two germline ends. Germline values: CDR1 SGHVS, CDR2 FQNEAQ. The DNA for the CDR3 is TGTGCCAGCAACTCGGGGGGCACTGAGACCCAGTACTTC. Its translation: CASNSGGTETQYF. Complete variable domain (other parts from reference TRBV7-8 and TRBJ2-5): GAGVSQSPRYKVAKRGQDVALRCDPISGHVSLFWYQQALGQGPEFLTYFQNEAQLDKSGLPSDRFFAERPEGSVSTLKIQRTQQEDSAVYLCASNSGGTETQYFGPGTRLLVL.